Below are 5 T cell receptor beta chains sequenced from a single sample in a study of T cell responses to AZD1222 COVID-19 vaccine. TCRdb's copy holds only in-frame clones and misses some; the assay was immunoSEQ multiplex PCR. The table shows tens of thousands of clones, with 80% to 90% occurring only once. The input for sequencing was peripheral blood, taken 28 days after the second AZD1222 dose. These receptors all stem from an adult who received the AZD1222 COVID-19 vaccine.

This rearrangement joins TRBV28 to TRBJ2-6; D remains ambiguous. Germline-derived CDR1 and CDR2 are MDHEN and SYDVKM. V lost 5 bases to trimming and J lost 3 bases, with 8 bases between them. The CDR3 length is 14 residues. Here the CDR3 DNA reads TGTGCCAGCAGTCTGGATTATGGGGCCAACGTCCTGACTTTC. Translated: CASSLDYGANVLTF.

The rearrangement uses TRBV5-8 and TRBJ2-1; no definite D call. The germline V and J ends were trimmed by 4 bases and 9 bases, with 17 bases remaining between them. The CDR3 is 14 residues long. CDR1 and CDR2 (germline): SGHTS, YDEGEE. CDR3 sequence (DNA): TGTGCCAGCAGCCCGGGTTCGTTGTGGGGTGAGCAGTTCTTC. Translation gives CASSPGSLWGEQFF.

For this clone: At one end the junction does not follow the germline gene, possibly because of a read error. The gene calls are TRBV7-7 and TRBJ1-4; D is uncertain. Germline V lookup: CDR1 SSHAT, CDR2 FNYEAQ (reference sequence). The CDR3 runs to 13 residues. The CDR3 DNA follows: TGTGCTAGCAGCTTAAATCGTAATGAAAAACTGTTTTTT. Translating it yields CASSLNRNEKLFF.

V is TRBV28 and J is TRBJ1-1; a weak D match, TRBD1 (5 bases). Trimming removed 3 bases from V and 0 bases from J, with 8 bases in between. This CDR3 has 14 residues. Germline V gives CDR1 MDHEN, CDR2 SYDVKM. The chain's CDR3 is CASSLAGMNTEAFF. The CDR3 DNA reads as TGTGCCAGCAGTTTGGCAGGGATGAACACTGAAGCTTTCTTT.

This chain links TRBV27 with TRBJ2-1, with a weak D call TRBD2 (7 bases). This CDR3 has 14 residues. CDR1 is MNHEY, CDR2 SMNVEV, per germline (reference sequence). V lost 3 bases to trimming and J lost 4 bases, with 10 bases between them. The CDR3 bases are TGTGCCAGCAGTTTGGGGGGGCCTTACAATGAGCAGTTCTTC. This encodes CASSLGGPYNEQFF.